This note documents a single T cell receptor (beta chain) sequence. Template material for amplifying TCR beta CDR3 regions consisted of RNA transcripts. First-round RT-PCR of the TCR CDR3 relied on the HTBI primer set. TCRdb re-derived calls from the multiplex PCR reads in MiXCR, one entry per CDR3 protein. The data contain about 640,000 distinct CDR3 sequences, less than 25% of them singletons. The data stem from a study of T cells in Graves' hyperthyroidism and ophthalmopathy. Study details: Before treatment of any kind, peripheral blood was taken at initial diagnosis.

Used for diagnoses were clinical symptoms, serum thyroxine and TRAb, thyroid ultrasound and orbital computed tomography. CDR3 length equals 12 residues. From germline, CDR1 is KGHDR and CDR2 SFDVKD. J was trimmed by 11 bases and V by 3 bases; bases with no gene match: 5. The V gene is TRBV24-1, the J gene TRBJ1-1; the match to TRBD1 covers 7 bases. The sample was blood. This receptor was taken from a man aged 25 to 40 with Graves' ophthalmopathy. CDR3 protein: CATSDPGQKAFF. CDR3 coding DNA: TGTGCCACCAGTGATCCGGGACAGAAGGCTTTCTTT.